The rows below give T cell receptor beta chains drawn from one sample of a study. TCRdb called the RT-PCR reads again in MiXCR, with one record for every CDR3 protein. The sample lists about 700,000 distinct CDR3 sequences; 11% to 15% were seen once. Input material: memory CD4+ T cells from blood. The receptor set was obtained from a female donor in good health, serving as a healthy control. CDR3s include the opening cysteine and the closing phenylalanine or tryptophan. A D gene is named only where the DNA matches it firmly. Part of the rows lack a size; the others show once, few, many or a class for expanded clones.

>NA|NA|TRBJ1-2|TRBV6-6
TGTGCCAGCAGTTTGAACAGGGAGGATGGCTACACCTTC
CASSLNREDGYTF
>NA|TRBD2|TRBJ2-5|TRBV10-3
TGTGCCATCAGTGGAACCATATTAGCGGGAGGGCAAGAGACCCAGTACTTC
CAISGTILAGGQETQYF
>many|NA|TRBJ2-2|TRBV5-1
TGCGCCAGCAGCTTGGATAGCCCGGGCGGGGAGCTGTTTTTT
CASSLDSPGGELFF
>few|NA|TRBJ1-2|TRBV7-9
TGTGCCAGCAGCTTAGTGGCTGGGTCTAACTATGGCTACACCTTC
CASSLVAGSNYGYTF
>NA|TRBD1|TRBJ2-5|TRBV18
TGTGCCAGCTCACTGCCTCAGGGGGCTGGTGAAGAGACCCAGTACTTC
CASSLPQGAGEETQYF
>NA|TRBD1|TRBJ1-2|TRBV30
TGTGCCTGGAGATTAGTCGCAGGGGGCCCGAACTATGGCTACACCTTC
CAWRLVAGGPNYGYTF
>many|NA|TRBJ2-3|TRBV7-2
TGTGCCAGCAGCCCCCTATTAGATACGCAGTATTTT
CASSPLLDTQYF
>NA|NA|TRBJ1-6|TRBV10-3
TGTGCCATCAGTGAGGGTGATTCACCCCTCCACTTT
CAISEGDSPLHF
>NA|NA|TRBJ1-1|TRBV7-9
TGTGCCAGCAGCTTAAACTACGGACAGAACACTGAAGCTTTCTTT
CASSLNYGQNTEAFF
>NA|TRBD2|TRBJ2-3|TRBV4-3
TGCGCCAGCAGCCTGTGGACTAGCGCCACAGATACGCAGTATTTT
CASSLWTSATDTQYF
>NA|NA|TRBJ2-7|TRBV7-9
TGTGCCAGCAGCTTAGGGGGGGCAGGTAACTACGAGCAGTACTTC
CASSLGGAGNYEQYF
>NA|NA|TRBJ1-1|TRBV30
TGTGCCAAAAATATAATAAGGAGAACTGAAGCTTTCTTT
CAKNIIRRTEAFF
>many|TRBD2|TRBJ2-1|TRBV5-5
TGTGCCAGCAGCTTGTTTGGGACTAGCGGGGACAATGAGCAGTTCTTC
CASSLFGTSGDNEQFF
>few|NA|TRBJ2-3|TRBV28
TGTGCCAGCAGTTTACCCACCACAGATACGCAGTATTTT
CASSLPTTDTQYF
>NA|NA|TRBJ1-1|TRBV12-3/TRBV12-4
TGTGCCAGCAGCGGTCCCGCTGAAGCTTTCTTT
CASSGPAEAFF
>NA|NA|TRBJ2-1|TRBV7-3
TGTGCCAGCAGCTTAATGGCTAGTTCGGGTGAGCAGTTCTTC
CASSLMASSGEQFF
>NA|NA|TRBJ2-7|TRBV24-1
TGTGCCACCAGTGATTCCCAATTAGACGAGCAGTACTTC
CATSDSQLDEQYF
>NA|TRBD1|TRBJ2-5|TRBV20-1
TGCAGTGCCTGGGACAGCCGGTTTGAAACCCAGTACTTC
CSAWDSRFETQYF
>few|NA|TRBJ2-1|TRBV9
TGTGCCAGCAGCGTTAACGGTGAACGCTACAATGAGCAGTTCTTC
CASSVNGERYNEQFF
>NA|NA|TRBJ1-4|TRBV6-5
TGTGCCAGCAGTCAGGGATTAGGGGAAAAACTGTTTTTT
CASSQGLGEKLFF
>NA|NA|TRBJ2-5|TRBV7-2
TGTGCCAGCAGCTATTGGTCCGATCGGGTGAGGAGTGGGAAGACCCAGTACTTC
CASSYWSDRVRSGKTQYF
>NA|NA|TRBJ2-2|TRBV11-2
TGTGCCAGCAGCCCCTATAGCGGAACCGGGGAGCTGTTTTTT
CASSPYSGTGELFF
>many|NA|TRBJ1-2|TRBV20-1
TGCAGTGCCGGAGTAGATTACGATGGCTACACCTTC
CSAGVDYDGYTF
>few|TRBD1|TRBJ1-2|TRBV5-4
TGTGCCAGCAGAAGGACAGGGGTGAACTATGGCTACACCTTC
CASRRTGVNYGYTF
>NA|TRBD1|TRBJ1-2|TRBV6-2/TRBV6-3
TGTGCCAGCAGGGGGACAGGGGGCGCTGCTGTCTATGGCTACACCTTC
CASRGTGGAAVYGYTF
>NA|TRBD1|TRBJ1-1|TRBV24-1
TGTGCCACCAGTGACCCCGGGACAGGGGACACTGAAGCTTTCTTT
CATSDPGTGDTEAFF
>NA|TRBD1|TRBJ1-2|TRBV5-4
TGTGCCAGCAGCACCACAGGGGGCAGGAACTATGGCTACACCTTC
CASSTTGGRNYGYTF
>NA|NA|TRBJ1-1|TRBV7-8
TGTGCCAGCAGCCTTTTACAGGTGAACACTGAAGCTTTCTTT
CASSLLQVNTEAFF
>few|NA|TRBJ2-6|TRBV5-6
TGTGCCAGCAGCTTCGTTAAGGGGCAGTCTGGGGCCAACGTCCTGACTTTC
CASSFVKGQSGANVLTF
>NA|NA|TRBJ1-3|TRBV6-5
TGTGCCAGCAGTTACTCTTGGGGGTCTGGAAACACCATATATTTT
CASSYSWGSGNTIYF
>NA|TRBD2|TRBJ2-5|TRBV9
TGTGCCAGCAGCGTAGTTAGCGGGAGGGGTGAGACCCAGTACTTC
CASSVVSGRGETQYF
>few|NA|TRBJ2-3|TRBV5-5
TGTGCCAGCAGCAGCCGGGACCCCCGGACAGATACGCAGTATTTT
CASSSRDPRTDTQYF
>NA|NA|TRBJ2-2|TRBV2
TGTGCCAGCAGTGCACAGGGAGACACCGGGGAGCTGTTTTTT
CASSAQGDTGELFF
>NA|TRBD2|TRBJ2-3|TRBV6-2/TRBV6-3
TGTGCCAGCAGTCGACGACTAGCAATCGCGACAGATACGCAGTATTTT
CASSRRLAIATDTQYF
>NA|NA|TRBJ1-6|TRBV20-1
TGCAGTGCTAGTGCGGGGGAGGGAAATTCACCCCTCCACTTT
CSASAGEGNSPLHF
>NA|NA|TRBJ2-7|TRBV4-1
TGCGCCAGCAGCCAAGGTCCACCGGCGGGCGAGCAGTACTTC
CASSQGPPAGEQYF
>few|NA|TRBJ2-1|TRBV20-1
TGCAGTGTTCCGACCGATCACTCCGAGCAGTTCTTC
CSVPTDHSEQFF
>few|NA|TRBJ2-5|TRBV28
TGTGCCAGCAGTTATACAGGGTACCAGACCCAGTACTTC
CASSYTGYQTQYF
>many|NA|TRBJ2-7|TRBV12-3/TRBV12-4
TGTGCCAGCAGTTTCCGGGACGAGCAGTACTTC
CASSFRDEQYF
>many|TRBD1|TRBJ2-7|TRBV18
TGTGCCAGCTCACTGAGACAGGGGACCTACGAGCAGTACTTC
CASSLRQGTYEQYF
>many|NA|TRBJ1-1|TRBV10-3
TGTGCCGTCGGGACCGAGAACACTGAAGCTTTCTTT
CAVGTENTEAFF
>many|NA|TRBJ2-1|TRBV4-1
TGCGCCAGCAGCCGCTTGAGGGAGAATGAGCAGTTCTTC
CASSRLRENEQFF
>many|NA|TRBJ1-3|TRBV29-1
TGCAGCGTTGTAGAAGCTTACACCATATATTTT
CSVVEAYTIYF
>few|NA|TRBJ2-3|TRBV5-6
TGTGCCAGCAGCTTGTTCCGGTCAACTACCACAGATACGCAGTATTTT
CASSLFRSTTTDTQYF
>NA|NA|TRBJ2-5|TRBV7-2
TGTGCCAGCAGCTCGCAGCGGGCAGGGGCGGGGGAGACCCAGTACTTC
CASSSQRAGAGETQYF
>few|TRBD1|TRBJ2-7|TRBV20-1
TGCAGTGCTCGACAGGGTGTGGGCTACGAGCAGTACTTC
CSARQGVGYEQYF
>few|NA|TRBJ1-2|TRBV5-1
TGCGCCAGCAGCTTGGAAGGCCCTTGGGAAGGCTACACCTTC
CASSLEGPWEGYTF
>few|NA|TRBJ2-5|TRBV7-2
TGTGCCAGCAGCCAGGGGGTAGCGGGAAGCGAGACCCAGTACTTC
CASSQGVAGSETQYF
>many|NA|TRBJ1-2|TRBV5-4
TGTGCCAGCAGCCAGGGTCTCCCGGGACTTCGTAACTATGGCTACACCTTC
CASSQGLPGLRNYGYTF
>NA|TRBD1|TRBJ1-2|TRBV20-1
TGCAGTGCTAGAGGGGGAGGGGGCGCTCGGGATGGCTACACCTTC
CSARGGGGARDGYTF
>NA|TRBD1|TRBJ1-4|TRBV15
TGTGCCACCAGTCCACTGGCACGTCCAGGGGGCTGGAAACTGTTTTTT
CATSPLARPGGWKLFF
>many|NA|TRBJ2-7|TRBV20-1
TGCAGTGCCCCCATAGACTCCTACGAGCAGTACTTC
CSAPIDSYEQYF
>many|NA|TRBJ2-7|TRBV5-1
TGCGCCAGCAGCTTGGGAGCACCAATCGACGAGCAGTACTTC
CASSLGAPIDEQYF
>NA|NA|TRBJ2-2|TRBV7-9
TGTGCCACCTCCCGGGGCGGGGAGCTGTTTTTT
CATSRGGELFF
>NA|TRBD2|TRBJ2-1|TRBV6-4
TGTGCCAGCGGACTAGCGGGGGTCTCCTACAATGAGCAGTTCTTC
CASGLAGVSYNEQFF
>NA|NA|TRBJ1-4|TRBV12-3/TRBV12-4
TGTGCCAGCAGGACGACAGCAACTAATGAAAAACTGTTTTTT
CASRTTATNEKLFF
>few|NA|TRBJ2-1|TRBV7-2
TGTGCCAGCAGCTCGCATGTCGGGAGATACGAGCAGTTCTTC
CASSSHVGRYEQFF
>NA|NA|TRBJ2-7|TRBV5-1
TGCGCCAGCAGCTCGGGGGCGACGGACAGTCTCTCCTACGAGCAGTACTTC
CASSSGATDSLSYEQYF
>few|NA|TRBJ1-3|TRBV7-2
TGTGCCAGCAGTGGTACCAGGGACCTCTACTCTGGAAACACCATATATTTT
CASSGTRDLYSGNTIYF
>NA|NA|TRBJ2-5|TRBV5-1
TGCGCCAGCAGCTTCGGACGACAGAACCAAGAGACCCAGTACTTC
CASSFGRQNQETQYF